These 29 T cell receptor beta chains share one sample of origin, sequenced in a study of blood T cell repertoires in COVID-19. Method: immunoSEQ multiplex PCR; TCRdb's copy keeps in-frame clones and lacks some. The data hold 130,000 or so clones, with over 75% observed a single time. What was sequenced was peripheral blood. The origin of the receptors is a human donor in a cohort sampled during active COVID-19.

The J gene is TRBJ1-3, the V gene TRBV29-1, with D hard to call. The germline V gene encodes CDR1 SQVTM and CDR2 ANQGSEA. Trimming stripped 3 bases from V and 2 bases from J, with 11 bases between. This CDR3 contains 14 residues. This CDR3 reads CSVDSEAPGNTIYF. CDR3 nucleotides: TGCAGCGTTGATTCTGAGGCTCCTGGAAACACCATATATTTT. The whole variable domain, remainder taken from reference TRBV29-1 and TRBJ1-3, is SAVISQKPSRDICQRGTSLTIQCQVDSQVTMMFWYRQQPGQSLTLIATANQGSEATYESGFVIDKFPISRPNLTFSTLTVSNMSPEDSSIYLCSVDSEAPGNTIYFGEGSWLTVV.

The chain employs TRBV7-6 and TRBJ2-1; 15 bases match TRBD2. Losses at the gene ends were 5 bases for V and 0 bases for J; bases not matched to a gene: 14. CDR1 is SGHVS, CDR2 FNYEAQ, per germline. This CDR3 region has 21 residues. In nucleotides, the CDR3 is TGTGCCAGCAGCCGGACTAGCGGGAGGGCACAGCTCGATAGCTCCTACAATGAGCAGTTCTTC. This encodes CASSRTSGRAQLDSSYNEQFF.

V is TRBV19 and J is TRBJ1-2, with D unresolved. This CDR3 has 15 residues. With 5 bases removed from V and 3 bases from J, the gap between germline ends came to 16 bases. CDR1 LNHDA and CDR2 SQIVND come from the germline V gene (reference sequence). The CDR3 sequence is CASSQIPPGYYGYTF. DNA of the CDR3: TGTGCCAGTAGTCAAATCCCTCCGGGGTACTATGGCTACACCTTC.

The genes are TRBV18 and TRBJ1-1, with TRBD1 matching over 7 bases. V gave up 4 bases and J gave up 4 bases; unmatched junction bases: 3. The CDR3 sequence is 13 residues long. Germline V gives CDR1 KGHSH, CDR2 LQKENI. CDR3 protein: CASSQDRSTEAFF. The CDR3 DNA reads as TGTGCCAGCTCACAGGACAGGAGCACTGAAGCTTTCTTT.

The gene calls are TRBV19 and TRBJ1-5, with 8 bases that match TRBD1. V was clipped by 5 bases and J by 7 bases; unmatched bases: 13. Per germline, CDR1 LNHDA and CDR2 SQIVND (reference sequence). This CDR3 has 16 residues. CDR3: CASSLGQGRAGQPQHF. As DNA, the CDR3 is TGTGCCAGTAGTCTCGGACAGGGTAGAGCGGGCCAGCCCCAGCATTTT.

This chain links TRBV6-5 with TRBJ1-6; no clear D. CDR3 length equals 16 residues. Germline V gene lookup returns CDR1 MNHEY and CDR2 SVGAGI. Trimming removed 4 bases from V and 4 bases from J, with 14 bases in between. CDR3 amino acids: CASSLGSGRYNSPLHF. CDR3 bases: TGTGCCAGCAGTTTAGGGAGTGGGCGGTATAATTCACCCCTCCACTTT.

This clone was seen a few times. The chain links TRBV7-8 to TRBJ1-2, with TRBD1 identical over 8 bases. Germline CDR1 is SGHVS and CDR2 is FQNEAQ. J gave up 8 bases and V 5 bases, and 7 bases lay outside the gene matches. CDR3 length: 13 residues. CDR3 amino acids: CASSLRTGQGYTF. In DNA, the CDR3 is TGTGCCAGCAGCCTACGGACAGGGCAGGGCTACACCTTC.

This clone appeared a few times. This chain links TRBV7-2 with TRBJ2-3; perhaps TRBD2 as D (6 bases). The germline V and J ends were trimmed by 0 bases and 4 bases, with 14 bases remaining between them. The germline V gene has CDR1 SGHTA and CDR2 FQGNSA. The CDR3 consists of 16 residues. The CDR3 DNA reads TGTGCCAGCAGCTTAGCCCGCCATCGGAGGGCAGATACGCAGTATTTT. Protein: CASSLARHRRADTQYF.

The chain uses TRBV19 and TRBJ1-3; maybe TRBD1 (6 bases). V was cut by 6 bases and J by 1 base, with 13 bases left in between. Germline V gives CDR1 LNHDA, CDR2 SQIVND (reference sequence). The CDR3 loop spans 15 amino acids. The CDR3 DNA reads as TGTGCCAGTAGCAACCAGGGACAATCTGGAAACACCATATATTTT. The encoded protein is CASSNQGQSGNTIYF.

This clone was counted a single time. The chain couples TRBV2 to TRBJ2-7; 10 bases map to TRBD2. CDR3 length equals 14 residues. The germline CDR1 and CDR2 sequences are SNHLY and FYNNEI. The ends lost 8 bases at V and 11 bases at J; junction bases unmatched: 15. Here the CDR3 reads CASGFLAGADQEYF. The CDR3 region has the DNA TGTGCCAGCGGATTTCTAGCGGGAGCCGACCAAGAGTACTTC. Full variable domain (rest looked up from reference TRBV2 and TRBJ2-7): EPEVTQTPSHQVTQMGQEVILRCVPISNHLYFYWYRQILGQKVEFLVSFYNNEISEKSEIFDDQFSVERPDGSNFTLKIRSTKLEDSAMYFCASGFLAGADQEYFGPGTRLTVT.

The chain is built from TRBV28 and TRBJ2-3; TRBD2 is a possible D gene (6 bases). The V gene lost 8 bases and the J gene lost 2 bases, with 17 bases spanning the gap. The V gene's germline CDR1 is MDHEN and CDR2 SYDVKM. CDR3 length: 15 residues. CDR3 amino acids: CASGEAGKVTDTQYF. The CDR3 region has the DNA TGTGCCAGCGGTGAGGCGGGAAAGGTCACAGATACGCAGTATTTT.

V and J are TRBV9 and TRBJ2-1, with a possible D match to TRBD2 (5 bases). Trimming pared 0 bases from V and 0 bases from J, leaving 13 bases between. This CDR3 spans 17 amino acids. CDR1 and CDR2 from the germline V gene are SGDLS and YYNGEE. The CDR3 spells CASSVGGRSSSYNEQFF. The CDR3 DNA sequence: TGTGCCAGCAGCGTAGGAGGGCGCAGCAGCTCCTACAATGAGCAGTTCTTC.

The chain couples TRBV29-1 to TRBJ2-1, with 8 bases aligning to TRBD2. The V gene's germline CDR1 is SQVTM and CDR2 ANQGSEA. The CDR3 extends over 13 amino acids. Trimming at V came to 4 bases and at J to 8 bases, leaving 7 bases not matched to a gene. CDR3 coding DNA: TGCAGCGTTGGGACGGGAGGGCCGTATGAGCAGTTCTTC. Its protein product is CSVGTGGPYEQFF.

The V gene is TRBV24-1, the J gene TRBJ2-3; 13 positions agree with TRBD2. CDR1 is KGHDR and CDR2 is SFDVKD in the germline V gene. This CDR3 contains 16 residues. V was pared by 3 bases and J by 6 bases, with 5 bases of the junction left unmatched. The CDR3 spells CATSDPGTSGIDTQYF. Written as DNA, the CDR3 is TGTGCCACCAGTGATCCCGGGACTAGCGGGATCGATACGCAGTATTTT.

The V call is TRBV7-3, the J call TRBJ2-1, with TRBD2 matching over 13 bases. Germline loops: CDR1 SGHTA, CDR2 FQGTGA. V lost 5 bases to trimming and J lost 10 bases; unmatched junction nucleotides: 8. This CDR3 has 15 residues. The CDR3 region is CASSPGTSGKGEQFF. For the CDR3, the DNA is TGTGCCAGCAGCCCTGGGACTAGCGGGAAGGGGGAGCAGTTCTTC. Full variable domain (missing parts from reference TRBV7-3 and TRBJ2-1): GAGVSQTPSNKVTEKGKYVELRCDPISGHTALYWYRQSLGQGPEFLIYFQGTGAADDSGLPNDRFFAVRPEGSVSTLKIQRTERGDSAVYLCASSPGTSGKGEQFFGPGTRLTVL.

The chain recombines TRBV5-5 with TRBJ1-1; TRBD1 matches 9 bases. CDR1 and CDR2 from the germline V gene are SGHKS and YYEKEE (reference sequence). CDR3 length: 18 residues. Unmatched junction bases numbered 17, after V lost 5 bases and J lost 3 bases. CDR3 nucleotide sequence: TGTGCCAGCAGACTAACCACAGGGGGCGGGAGTAAGTACACTGAAGCTTTCTTT. This gives the protein CASRLTTGGGSKYTEAFF.

The V call is TRBV7-2, the J call TRBJ2-4, with TRBD2 as a possible D gene (6 bases). The germline gives CDR1 SGHTA, CDR2 FQGNSA. V gave up 7 bases and J gave up 9 bases, with 16 bases separating them. The CDR3 runs 13 residues. The CDR3 sequence: CASKPGGGSIQYF. The CDR3 DNA reads as TGTGCCAGCAAACCCGGTGGGGGGAGCATTCAGTACTTC.

The chain has TRBV21-1 and TRBJ1-1. TRBV21-1 is termed a pseudogene. The CDR3 has 17 amino acids. CDR3 sequence: CASSKLVGGALNTEAFF. The CDR3 DNA follows: TGTGCCAGCAGCAAATTAGTTGGTGGAGCTTTGAACACTGAAGCTTTCTTT.

The chain joins TRBV23-1 to TRBJ2-3; 12 bases are shared with TRBD2. TRBV23-1 is identified as an open reading frame with a role that is uncertain. The CDR3 runs 18 residues. The trim removed 6 bases at V and 2 bases at J, leaving 12 bases unmatched. The CDR3 region has the DNA TGCGCCAGCAGAACGCGGACTAGCGGGACGGAGCCCACAGATACGCAGTATTTT. Protein product: CASRTRTSGTEPTDTQYF.

The chain combines TRBV6-2 or TRBV6-3 with TRBJ1-6; 7 positions match TRBD1. The trim removed 2 bases at V and 14 bases at J, leaving 6 bases unmatched. Germline lookup yields CDR1 MNHEY and CDR2 SVGEGT. This CDR3 region has 13 residues. This chain's CDR3 is CASSYDITGALHF. The CDR3 DNA reads as TGTGCCAGCAGTTACGACATTACAGGGGCCCTCCACTTT.

This chain connects TRBV24-1 to TRBJ2-5, with unresolved D. The CDR3 contains 14 residues. The germline CDR1 and CDR2 sequences are KGHDR and SFDVKD. Trimming removed 1 base at V and 2 bases at J, with 7 bases between. The CDR3 reads CATSDFSGQETQYF. The CDR3 DNA reads as TGTGCCACCAGTGATTTCTCCGGGCAAGAGACCCAGTACTTC.

This chain links TRBV4-3 with TRBJ1-2; D gene unclear. Trimming removed 0 bases at V and 8 bases at J, with 13 bases between. CDR1 and CDR2 (germline): LGHNA, YSLEER. The CDR3 runs to 14 residues. The CDR3 loop is CASSQDRAIRGYTF. The CDR3 nucleotides are TGCGCCAGCAGCCAAGATCGCGCAATAAGAGGCTACACCTTC.

This chain uses TRBV7-2 with TRBJ2-1; 10 nucleotides align to TRBD2. CDR1 is SGHTA, CDR2 FQGNSA, per germline. The CDR3 is 17 residues long. The V gene end was trimmed by 1 base and the J gene end by 8 bases; junction bases not matched to a gene: 11. DNA for the CDR3: TGTGCCAGCAGCTTAGAAGCAGCTAGCGGGAGACGTCATGAGCAGTTCTTC. Its protein product is CASSLEAASGRRHEQFF.

The chain is built from TRBV7-9 and TRBJ2-5; 12 bases agree with TRBD2. J was trimmed by 2 bases and V by 2 bases; bases with no gene match: 3. The CDR3 has 16 amino acids. The germline CDR1 and CDR2 sequences are SEHNR and FQNEAQ (reference sequence). The CDR3 loop is CASSLTGTSGQETQYF. Written as DNA, the CDR3 is TGTGCCAGCAGCTTAACCGGGACTAGCGGGCAAGAGACCCAGTACTTC.

V is TRBV6-6 and J is TRBJ2-1, with TRBD2 matching 7 bases. Germline V lookup: CDR1 MNHNY, CDR2 SVGAGI (reference sequence). V was clipped by 6 bases and J by 5 bases; unmatched bases: 10. The CDR3 spans 15 residues. The CDR3 coding sequence is TGTGCCAGCAGAATTAGCGGGTGGGGTGACAATGAGCAGTTCTTC. It specifies CASRISGWGDNEQFF.

On this clone: Other DNA sequences from this sample encode an identical CDR3 as well. The gene calls are TRBV5-1 and TRBJ1-1; D is ambiguous. Trimming took off 0 bases at V and 3 bases at J, with 6 bases between the two ends. CDR3 size: 13 residues. The germline CDR1 and CDR2 sequences are SGHRS and YFSETQ. CDR3 nucleotides: TGCGCCAGCAGCTTGGTAGAGTACACTGAAGCTTTCTTT. It codes for CASSLVEYTEAFF.

The chain recombines TRBV5-1 with TRBJ2-3; a possible D gene is TRBD1 (6 bases). Germline CDR1 reads SGHRS; CDR2 reads YFSETQ. The CDR3 has 13 residues. Trimming pared 6 bases from V and 4 bases from J, leaving 12 bases between. The CDR3 DNA is TGCGCCAGCACCCTCGAGGGGGCAGATACGCAGTATTTT. Protein sequence: CASTLEGADTQYF.

This chain connects TRBV18 to TRBJ1-1, with 8 bases matching TRBD1. With V trimmed by 5 bases and J by 5 bases, 10 bases remained unmatched. The CDR3 runs 15 residues. CDR1 and CDR2 from the germline V gene are KGHSH and LQKENI. CDR3 nucleotides: TGTGCCAGCTCATCGCCTGACAGGGGATCAACTGAAGCTTTCTTT. This sequence encodes CASSSPDRGSTEAFF.

This clone was observed a single time. This chain uses TRBV21-1 with TRBJ1-1; the DNA was not compared with TRBD1, the D call given in the table. TRBV21-1 is noted as a pseudogene. This CDR3 region has 15 residues. CDR3 region: CASRRDRGPPTEAFF. CDR3 DNA: TGTGCCAGCAGACGCGACAGGGGGCCCCCCACTGAAGCTTTCTTT.